The 16 T cell receptor beta chains given below trace back to one sample, sequenced in a study of T cells in Graves' hyperthyroidism and ophthalmopathy. It was RNA transcripts that yielded the amplified TCR beta CDR3 regions. When the TCR CDR3 underwent first-round RT-PCR, the HTBI primer set was used. TCRdb processed the multiplex PCR reads anew with MiXCR; each CDR3 protein has one entry. The sample lists hundreds of thousands of distinct CDR3 sequences, nearly 45% occurring once. The source material was peripheral blood or thyroid tissue (not recorded which). Source of these receptors: an adult man with Graves' disease, either hyperthyroidism or ophthalmopathy (not recorded which).

This chain joins TRBV2 and TRBJ1-5; 11 positions match TRBD1. The junction had 4 bases not matched to a gene; V was cut back by 3 bases and J by 6 bases. This CDR3 is 15 amino acids long. Germline V gene lookup returns CDR1 SNHLY and CDR2 FYNNEI. CDR3 nucleotide sequence: TGTGCCAGCAGTGATCGGACAGGGGGCTTTCAGCCCCAGCATTTT. Its translation: CASSDRTGGFQPQHF. Variable domain in full (rest from reference TRBV2 and TRBJ1-5): EPEVTQTPSHQVTQMGQEVILRCVPISNHLYFYWYRQILGQKVEFLVSFYNNEISEKSEIFDDQFSVERPDGSNFTLKIRSTKLEDSAMYFCASSDRTGGFQPQHFGDGTRLSIL.

This clonotype was seen only a few times. Germline is not matched at one junction end, which may reflect a read error. This chain links TRBV7-9 with TRBJ1-1, with D possibly matching TRBD1 (5 bases). This CDR3 spans 17 amino acids. Germline-derived CDR1 and CDR2 are SEHNR and FQNEAQ (reference sequence). Here the CDR3 DNA reads TGCGCCAGCAGCCAAAGGGGAGTAGGTCCCACGAACACTGAAGCTTTCTTT. Protein: CASSQRGVGPTNTEAFF.

Concerning this clonotype: This may be a read error, as it is one base from a much larger clone. The chain combines TRBV24-1 with TRBJ2-7; no definite D call. Germline loops: CDR1 KGHDR, CDR2 SFDVKD. V was shortened by 4 bases and J by 1 base, with 7 bases between the two germline ends. The CDR3 runs 13 residues. CDR3 in DNA: TGTGCCACCAGTGACCTCGGTTCCTACGAGCAGTACTTC. Translating it yields CATSDLGSYEQYF.

There are many counts of this clonotype. The chain joins TRBV4-1 to TRBJ1-2; D not resolved. The CDR3 is 11 residues long. The V gene lost 1 base and the J gene lost 6 bases, with 3 bases spanning the gap. Germline assignment: CDR1 MGHRA and CDR2 YSYEKL. CDR3 in amino acids: CASSQANGYTF. Here the CDR3 DNA reads TGCGCCAGCAGCCAAGCGAATGGCTACACCTTC.

The chain uses TRBV20-1 and TRBJ2-5; 13 bases map to TRBD2. The length of the CDR3 is 14 residues. After removal of 5 bases from V and 6 bases from J, the junction contained 6 bases not matched to a gene. The V gene's germline CDR1 is DFQATT and CDR2 SNEGSKA (reference sequence). CDR3: CSARWTSGSKTQYF. CDR3 DNA sequence: TGCAGTGCTCGGTGGACTAGCGGGAGTAAGACCCAGTACTTC.

V usage is TRBV3-1 and J usage is TRBJ2-7; 7 positions agree with TRBD2. In germline, CDR1 is LGHDT, CDR2 YNNKEL (reference sequence). The CDR3 has 12 amino acids. With V trimmed by 8 bases and J by 4 bases, 5 bases remained unmatched. This CDR3 reads CASSGGKYEQYF. For the CDR3, the DNA is TGTGCCAGCTCGGGGGGAAAATACGAGCAGTACTTC.

This clonotype was recorded only once. One base away lies a much larger clone, so this may be a sequencing read error. The chain recombines TRBV29-1 with TRBJ2-7, with TRBD1 matching over 9 bases. Looked up from germline, CDR1 is SQVTM and CDR2 is ANQGSEA. The CDR3 is 12 residues long. The V and J ends lost 6 bases and 3 bases, in that order; junction bases with no gene match: 3. The CDR3 here is CSVGTGYYEQYF. The CDR3 nucleotides read TGCAGCGTCGGGACAGGGTACTACGAGCAGTACTTC.

The chain is built from TRBV7-9 and TRBJ2-7; 8 bases are a match to TRBD1. This CDR3 has 15 amino acids. In germline, CDR1 is SEHNR, CDR2 FQNEAQ (reference sequence). The V and J ends lost 8 bases and 2 bases, in that order; junction bases with no gene match: 11. As DNA, the CDR3 is TGTGCCAGCGTTGGCCCCCGACAGGGGACCTACGAGCAGTACTTC. Translating gives CASVGPRQGTYEQYF.

This clonotype was seen a handful of times. The chain recombines TRBV6-5 with TRBJ1-1; perhaps TRBD1 as D (6 bases). CDR1 is MNHEY and CDR2 is SVGAGI in the germline V gene. Trimming removed 2 bases from V and 5 bases from J, with 15 bases in between. The CDR3 length is 15 residues. CDR3: CASSYGGQGETEAFF. The CDR3 DNA follows: TGTGCCAGCAGTTACGGGGGGCAGGGAGAAACTGAAGCTTTCTTT.

V gene TRBV6-1 combines with J gene TRBJ1-6, with a weak D call TRBD1 (5 bases). Deletions cut 6 bases from V and 6 bases from J, with 15 bases between. Germline V CDR1 and CDR2: MNHNS, SASEGT. CDR3 size: 15 residues. CDR3 in DNA: TGTGCCAGCAGCGCCCAGGGCCGGGGTAATTCACCCCTCCACTTT. It codes for CASSAQGRGNSPLHF.

This clonotype was observed many times. The V gene is TRBV19, the J gene TRBJ2-7; D possibly corresponds to TRBD2 (5 bases). This CDR3 has 13 residues. Deletions cut 5 bases from V and 4 bases from J, with 12 bases between. In germline, CDR1 is LNHDA, CDR2 SQIVND (reference sequence). As DNA, the CDR3 is TGTGCCAGTAGTCCCCATACGGGGTACGAGCAGTACTTC. Protein sequence: CASSPHTGYEQYF.

The chain carries TRBV9 and TRBJ1-2; perhaps TRBD1 as D (5 bases). CDR3 length: 15 residues. V shed 3 bases and J shed 8 bases, with 20 bases lying between them. Germline V gene data show CDR1 as SGDLS and CDR2 as YYNGEE. The CDR3 coding sequence is TGTGCCAGCAGCGCCCCAGGACAAAACCGTCTGGGCTACACCTTC. It translates to CASSAPGQNRLGYTF.

This clonotype appeared a single time. The V call is TRBV24-1, the J call TRBJ1-5, with D tentatively TRBD1 (5 bases). Germline V gives CDR1 KGHDR, CDR2 SFDVKD. V dropped 6 bases and J dropped 8 bases, with 16 bases sitting between them. The length of the CDR3 is 14 residues. CDR3: CATSSITGGKPQHF. The CDR3 coding sequence is TGTGCCACCAGTAGTATAACAGGTGGAAAGCCCCAGCATTTT.

The rearrangement links TRBV5-4 to TRBJ1-1; TRBD1 might be the D (5 bases). Trimming took off 1 base at V and 5 bases at J, with 12 bases between the two ends. The CDR3 runs 14 residues. Germline loops: CDR1 SGHNT, CDR2 YYREEE (reference sequence). The CDR3 is CASSLRGIRTEAFF. CDR3 bases: TGTGCCAGCAGCTTGCGGGGGATCCGGACTGAAGCTTTCTTT.

A few counts support this clonotype. This rearrangement joins TRBV20-1 to TRBJ1-5, with 9 bases aligning to TRBD1. Germline CDR1 reads DFQATT; CDR2 reads SNEGSKA (reference sequence). V was clipped by 0 bases and J by 0 bases; unmatched bases: 6. The CDR3 is 17 amino acids. Here the CDR3 reads CSARDVRQGDSNQPQHF. CDR3 nucleotide sequence: TGCAGTGCTAGAGATGTGCGACAGGGGGATAGCAATCAGCCCCAGCATTTT.

Details on this clonotype: With a much larger clone just one base away, this may be a read error. The chain joins TRBV29-1 to TRBJ1-1; D call uncertain. The germline V gene has CDR1 SQVTM and CDR2 ANQGSEA. There are 11 residues in the CDR3. V lost 5 bases, J lost 3 bases, and 7 bases lay in between. DNA of the CDR3: TGCAGCGTTTATTTGGACACTGAAGCTTTCTTT. Protein product: CSVYLDTEAFF.